These 14 T cell receptor beta chains came from one sample sequenced in a study of T-cell reconstitution after alpha-beta-depleted transplantation in children. This sample's TCRbeta library carried unique molecular identifier barcodes. Each CDR3 protein is one row after TCRdb ran MiXCR on the PCR reads. Among 450,000 to 600,000 distinct CDR3 sequences, approximately 20% were seen once, and the ten largest hold 3.3%. The sample in question was PBMCs from the stem cell graft donor, obtained from the stem cell graft. These receptors were obtained from a human donor who donated a stem cell graft to a child with acute lymphoblastic leukemia.

There are a few counts of this clonotype. This chain links TRBV27 with TRBJ1-5, with D maybe TRBD1 (6 bases). Germline V CDR1 and CDR2: MNHEY, SMNVEV (reference sequence). This CDR3 region has 14 residues. V lost 2 bases and J lost 5, with 10 bases in between. The CDR3 bases are TGTGCCAGCAGTTTAACCAGGGGCCATCAGCCCCAGCATTTT. It codes for CASSLTRGHQPQHF.

Here the CDR3 reads CASSVGGPGNEQFF. The DNA of the CDR3 is TGTGCCAGCAGCGTAGGGGGCCCGGGGAATGAGCAGTTCTTC. The V and J genes are TRBV7-2 and TRBJ2-1; TRBD1 matches 7 bases. The CDR3 spans 14 residues. The germline V gene encodes CDR1 SGHTA and CDR2 FQGNSA. Germline trimming cut 5 bases from V and 7 bases from J; bases unmatched to any gene: 8.

The chain recombines TRBV4-1 with TRBJ2-1; the D is unclear. This CDR3 region has 16 residues. V lost 0 bases to trimming and J lost 0 bases, with 9 bases between them. The germline gives CDR1 MGHRA, CDR2 YSYEKL. CDR3: CASSQEPWSSYNEQFF. As DNA, the CDR3 is TGCGCCAGCAGCCAAGAACCTTGGAGCTCCTACAATGAGCAGTTCTTC.

This clonotype was picked up many times. The V and J genes are TRBV27 and TRBJ2-7, with 9 bases aligning to TRBD2. The V gene's germline CDR1 is MNHEY and CDR2 SMNVEV (reference sequence). The CDR3 covers 14 residues. V trimming: 4 bases; J trimming: 3 bases; junction bases outside the gene matches: 4. The CDR3 DNA follows: TGTGCCAGCAGTTATCATAGCGGGAGCTACGAGCAGTACTTC. This sequence encodes CASSYHSGSYEQYF.

V and J are TRBV6-5 and TRBJ2-4, with a weak D call TRBD2 (5 bases). The CDR3 totals 16 residues. Looked up from germline, CDR1 is MNHEY and CDR2 is SVGAGI. Trimming pared 2 bases from V and 0 bases from J, leaving 11 bases between. The chain's CDR3 is CASSYRAALAKNIQYF. The CDR3 nucleotides are TGTGCCAGCAGTTACAGAGCGGCATTAGCCAAAAACATTCAGTACTTC.

This clonotype has only a few counts. The J gene is TRBJ2-1, the V gene TRBV9, with a weak D call TRBD1 (6 bases). The CDR3 spans 16 residues. Germline loops: CDR1 SGDLS, CDR2 YYNGEE. V was trimmed by 4 bases and J by 3 bases, leaving 17 bases between them. CDR3 region: CASSIATGHIYNEQFF. The CDR3 DNA reads as TGTGCCAGCAGCATCGCGACGGGACACATCTACAATGAGCAGTTCTTC.

This clonotype was seen a few times. The chain is built from TRBV12-3 or TRBV12-4 and TRBJ2-1; D gene ambiguous. The CDR3 is made up of 11 amino acids. V lost 6 bases and J 10 bases, leaving 10 bases between the germline ends. The CDR3 reads CASSHRSEQFF. The CDR3 DNA reads as TGTGCCAGCAGCCACCGTTCAGAGCAGTTCTTC.

This clonotype was found a few times. The rearrangement joins TRBV7-9 to TRBJ2-4; a possible D gene is TRBD1 (6 bases). CDR3 length: 11 amino acids. Germline V lookup: CDR1 SEHNR, CDR2 FQNEAQ (reference sequence). Trimming took 7 bases from V and 8 from J, leaving 9 bases between them. The CDR3 here is CASTPGDIQYF. CDR3 nucleotide sequence: TGTGCCAGCACCCCAGGGGACATTCAGTACTTC.

This clonotype occurred a few times. The chain combines TRBV5-1 with TRBJ2-2; tentatively, D is TRBD1 (6 bases). The germline V and J ends were trimmed by 5 bases and 2 bases, with 13 bases remaining between them. The CDR3 sequence is 15 residues long. Germline-derived CDR1 and CDR2 are SGHRS and YFSETQ. The chain's CDR3 is CASSSGDINTGELFF. The CDR3 bases are TGCGCCAGCAGTTCAGGGGACATTAACACCGGGGAGCTGTTTTTT.

This clonotype was observed a handful of times. The chain has TRBV5-1 and TRBJ2-1; weak D call: TRBD2 (7 bases). Trimming cost V 0 bases and J 6 bases, with 16 bases left between them. Germline-derived CDR1 and CDR2 are SGHRS and YFSETQ. The CDR3 consists of 16 residues. CDR3 region: CASSLEYGGGINEQFF. CDR3 DNA: TGCGCCAGCAGCTTGGAATATGGGGGGGGCATCAATGAGCAGTTCTTC.

The genes are TRBV9 and TRBJ1-3, with D uncertain. The CDR3 is 15 residues long. V shed 0 bases and J shed 5 bases, with 12 bases lying between them. Germline V lookup: CDR1 SGDLS, CDR2 YYNGEE. The CDR3 spells CASSVGPRKRNTIYF. The CDR3 DNA reads as TGTGCCAGCAGCGTAGGCCCCAGAAAACGAAACACCATATATTTT. The full variable domain, in which reference TRBV9 and TRBJ1-3 provide the parts outside the CDR3, is DSGVTQTPKHLITATGQRVTLRCSPRSGDLSVYWYQQSLDQGLQFLIQYYNGEERAKGNILERFSAQQFPDLHSELNLSSLELGDSALYFCASSVGPRKRNTIYFGEGSWLTVV.

The rearrangement joins TRBV4-2 to TRBJ2-1; 15 bases fit TRBD2. V lost 1 base and J lost 8; bases outside the gene matches: 9. The length of the CDR3 is 18 residues. Germline CDR1 LGHNA, CDR2 YNFKEQ. In nucleotides, the CDR3 is TGTGCCAGCAGCCAAGGGACTAGCGGGAGGGCCTTCGTAGATGAGCAGTTCTTC. The encoded protein is CASSQGTSGRAFVDEQFF.

CDR3 sequence: CASRVEQGTTYEQYF. The CDR3 DNA reads TGTGCCAGCAGGGTCGAACAGGGTACGACTTACGAGCAGTACTTC. The V call is TRBV2, the J call TRBJ2-7; D might be TRBD1 (6 bases). This CDR3 spans 15 amino acids. V lost 6 bases and J lost 4, with 19 bases in between. Per germline, CDR1 SNHLY and CDR2 FYNNEI.

The DNA for the CDR3 is TGCGCCAGCAGCCTGGGTGATCGGGCCCTTAGGTTGAACACTGAAGCTTTCTTT. Residues: CASSLGDRALRLNTEAFF. The chain couples TRBV5-1 to TRBJ1-1, with unresolved D. V gave up 4 bases and J gave up 0 bases, with 22 bases separating them. The CDR3 sequence is 18 residues long. The germline V gene encodes CDR1 SGHRS and CDR2 YFSETQ.